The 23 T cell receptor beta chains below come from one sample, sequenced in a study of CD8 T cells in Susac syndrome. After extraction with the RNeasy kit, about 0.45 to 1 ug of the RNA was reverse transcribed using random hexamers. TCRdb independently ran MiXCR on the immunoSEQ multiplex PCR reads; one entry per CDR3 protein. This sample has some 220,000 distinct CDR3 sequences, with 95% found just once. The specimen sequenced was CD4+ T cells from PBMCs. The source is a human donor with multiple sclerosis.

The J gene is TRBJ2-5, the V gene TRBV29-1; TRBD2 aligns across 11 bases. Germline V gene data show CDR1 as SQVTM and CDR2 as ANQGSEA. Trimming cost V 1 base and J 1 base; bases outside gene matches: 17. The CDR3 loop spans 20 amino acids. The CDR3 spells CSVEVGGRLAGGPLQETQYF. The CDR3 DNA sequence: TGCAGCGTTGAAGTTGGGGGAAGATTAGCGGGAGGGCCCCTCCAAGAGACCCAGTACTTC.

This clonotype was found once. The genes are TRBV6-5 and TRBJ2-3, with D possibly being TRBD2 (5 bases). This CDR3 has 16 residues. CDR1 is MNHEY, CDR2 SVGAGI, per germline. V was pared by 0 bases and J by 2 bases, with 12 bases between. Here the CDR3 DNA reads TGTGCCAGCAGTTACTCCGGAGCTAGCACCACAGATACGCAGTATTTT. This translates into CASSYSGASTTDTQYF.

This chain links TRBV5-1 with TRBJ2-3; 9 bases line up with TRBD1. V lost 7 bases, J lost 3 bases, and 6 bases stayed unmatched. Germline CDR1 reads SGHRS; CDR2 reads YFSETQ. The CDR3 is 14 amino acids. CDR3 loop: CASGEQGATDTQYF. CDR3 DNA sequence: TGCGCCAGCGGGGAACAGGGGGCTACAGATACGCAGTATTTT. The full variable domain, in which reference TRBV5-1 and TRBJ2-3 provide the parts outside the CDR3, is KAGVTQTPRYLIKTRGQQVTLSCSPISGHRSVSWYQQTPGQGLQFLFEYFSETQRNKGNFPGRFSGRQFSNSRSEMNVSTLELGDSALYLCASGEQGATDTQYFGPGTRLTVL.

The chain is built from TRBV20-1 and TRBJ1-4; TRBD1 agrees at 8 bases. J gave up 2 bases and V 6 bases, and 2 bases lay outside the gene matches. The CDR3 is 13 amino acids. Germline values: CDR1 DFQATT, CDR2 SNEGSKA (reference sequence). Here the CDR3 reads CSAPGGTNEKLFF. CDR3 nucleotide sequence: TGCAGTGCCCCAGGGGGCACTAATGAAAAACTGTTTTTT.

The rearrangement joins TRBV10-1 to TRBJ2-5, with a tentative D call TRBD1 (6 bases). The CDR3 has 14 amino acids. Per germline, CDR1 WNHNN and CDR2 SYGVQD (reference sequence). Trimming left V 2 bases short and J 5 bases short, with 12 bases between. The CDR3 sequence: CASSEARGGETQYF. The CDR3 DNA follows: TGCGCCAGCAGTGAGGCCAGGGGTGGGGAGACCCAGTACTTC.

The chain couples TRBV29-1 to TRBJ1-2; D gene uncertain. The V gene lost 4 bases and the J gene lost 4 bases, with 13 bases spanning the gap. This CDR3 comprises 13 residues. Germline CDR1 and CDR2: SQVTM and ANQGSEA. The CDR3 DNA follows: TGCAGCGTTGTCGGCAGAGGATCCTATGGCTACACCTTC. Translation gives CSVVGRGSYGYTF.

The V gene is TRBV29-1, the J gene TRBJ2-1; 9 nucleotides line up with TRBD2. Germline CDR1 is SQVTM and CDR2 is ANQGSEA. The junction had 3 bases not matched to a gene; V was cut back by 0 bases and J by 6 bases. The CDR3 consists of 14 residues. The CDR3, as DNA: TGCAGCGTTGAAGAGGGGACTAGCCGCAATGAGCAGTTCTTC. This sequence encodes CSVEEGTSRNEQFF.

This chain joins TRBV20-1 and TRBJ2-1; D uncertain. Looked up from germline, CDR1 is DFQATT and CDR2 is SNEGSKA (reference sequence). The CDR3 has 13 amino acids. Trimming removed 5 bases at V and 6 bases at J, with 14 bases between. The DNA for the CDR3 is TGCAGTGCTCACGGCCCCAGTGCCAATGAGCAGTTCTTC. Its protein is CSAHGPSANEQFF.

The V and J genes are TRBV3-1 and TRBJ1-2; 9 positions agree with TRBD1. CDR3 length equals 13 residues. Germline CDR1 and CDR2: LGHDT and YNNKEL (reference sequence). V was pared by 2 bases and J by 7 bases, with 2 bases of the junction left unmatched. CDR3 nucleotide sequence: TGTGCCAGCAGCCAACCGGGACAGGGTGGCTACACCTTC. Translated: CASSQPGQGGYTF.

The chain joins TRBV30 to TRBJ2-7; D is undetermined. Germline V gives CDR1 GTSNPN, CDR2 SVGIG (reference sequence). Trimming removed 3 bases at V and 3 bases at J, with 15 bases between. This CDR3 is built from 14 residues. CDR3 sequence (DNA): TGTGCCTGGAGAGCCTACGGGTCCTTCTACGAGCAGTACTTC. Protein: CAWRAYGSFYEQYF. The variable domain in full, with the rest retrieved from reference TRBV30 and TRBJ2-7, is SQTIHQWPATLVQPVGSPLSLECTVEGTSNPNLYWYRQAAGRGLQLLFYSVGIGQISSEVPQNLSASRPQDRQFILSSKKLLLSDSGFYLCAWRAYGSFYEQYFGPGTRLTVT.

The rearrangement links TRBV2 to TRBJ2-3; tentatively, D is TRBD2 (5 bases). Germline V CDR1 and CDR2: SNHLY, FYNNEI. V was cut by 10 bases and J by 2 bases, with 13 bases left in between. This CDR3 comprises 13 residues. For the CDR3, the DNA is TGTGCCACAGCGGCGGACCCCACAGATACGCAGTATTTT. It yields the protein CATAADPTDTQYF.

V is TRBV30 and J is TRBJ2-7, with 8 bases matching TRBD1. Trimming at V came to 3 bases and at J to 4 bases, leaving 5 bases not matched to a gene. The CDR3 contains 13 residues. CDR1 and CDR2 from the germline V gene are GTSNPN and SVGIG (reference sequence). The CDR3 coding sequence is TGTGCCTGGAGCGCTGGACAGGGATACGAGCAGTACTTC. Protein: CAWSAGQGYEQYF.

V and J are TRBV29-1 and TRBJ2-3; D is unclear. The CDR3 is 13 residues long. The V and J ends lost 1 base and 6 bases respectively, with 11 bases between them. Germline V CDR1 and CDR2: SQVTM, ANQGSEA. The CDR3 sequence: CSVEGLGWDTQYF. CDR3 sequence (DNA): TGCAGCGTTGAAGGGCTAGGTTGGGATACGCAGTATTTT.

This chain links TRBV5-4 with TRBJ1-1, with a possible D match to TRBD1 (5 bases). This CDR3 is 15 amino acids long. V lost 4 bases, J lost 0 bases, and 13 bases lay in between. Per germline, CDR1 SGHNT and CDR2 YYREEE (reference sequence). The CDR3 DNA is TGTGCCAGCAGCCCGCAGGGTGCAATGAACACTGAAGCTTTCTTT. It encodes CASSPQGAMNTEAFF.

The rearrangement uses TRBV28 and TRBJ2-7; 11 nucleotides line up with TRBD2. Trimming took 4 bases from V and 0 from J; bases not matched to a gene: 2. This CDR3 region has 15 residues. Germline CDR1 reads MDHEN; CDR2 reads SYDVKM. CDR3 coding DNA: TGTGCCAGCAGTTGGCTAGCGGGAGGCTCCTACGAGCAGTACTTC. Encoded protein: CASSWLAGGSYEQYF.

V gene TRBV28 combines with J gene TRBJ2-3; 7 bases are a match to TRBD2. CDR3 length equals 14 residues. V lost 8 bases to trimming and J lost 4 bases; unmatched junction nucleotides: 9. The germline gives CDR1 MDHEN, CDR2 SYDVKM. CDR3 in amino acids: CASRGGSVADTQYF. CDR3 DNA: TGTGCCAGCCGGGGCGGGAGTGTCGCAGATACGCAGTATTTT.

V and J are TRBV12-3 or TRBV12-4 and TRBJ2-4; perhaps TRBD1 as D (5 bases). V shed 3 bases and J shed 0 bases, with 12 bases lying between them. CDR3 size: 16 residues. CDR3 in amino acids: CASSFATTVAKNIQYF. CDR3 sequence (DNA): TGTGCCAGCAGTTTTGCAACGACAGTAGCCAAAAACATTCAGTACTTC.

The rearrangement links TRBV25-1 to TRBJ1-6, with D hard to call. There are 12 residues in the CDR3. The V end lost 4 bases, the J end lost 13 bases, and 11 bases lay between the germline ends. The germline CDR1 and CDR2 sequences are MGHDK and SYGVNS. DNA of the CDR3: TGTGCCAGCAGTGTGGGGTGGAAGCCCCTCCACTTT. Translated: CASSVGWKPLHF.

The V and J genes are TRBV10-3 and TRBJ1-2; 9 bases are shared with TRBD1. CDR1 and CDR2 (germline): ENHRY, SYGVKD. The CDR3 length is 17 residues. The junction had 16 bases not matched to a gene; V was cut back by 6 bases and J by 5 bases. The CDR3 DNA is TGTGCCATCAGATCCGGGACAGGGCTCTCGGGGGAGTATGGCTACACCTTC. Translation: CAIRSGTGLSGEYGYTF.

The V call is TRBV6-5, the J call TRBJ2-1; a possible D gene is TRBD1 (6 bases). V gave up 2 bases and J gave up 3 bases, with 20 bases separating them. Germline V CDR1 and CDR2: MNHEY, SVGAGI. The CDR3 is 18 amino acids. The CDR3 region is CASSYSVGGSNYYNEQFF. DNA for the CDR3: TGTGCCAGCAGTTACAGCGTTGGGGGCAGTAACTACTACAATGAGCAGTTCTTC.

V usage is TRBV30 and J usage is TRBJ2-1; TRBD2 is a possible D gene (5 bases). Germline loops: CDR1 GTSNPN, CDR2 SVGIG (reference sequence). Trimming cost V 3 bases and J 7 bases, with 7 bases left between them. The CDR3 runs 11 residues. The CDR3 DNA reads TGTGCCTGGAGCGGGGAGAATGAGCAGTTCTTC. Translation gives CAWSGENEQFF.

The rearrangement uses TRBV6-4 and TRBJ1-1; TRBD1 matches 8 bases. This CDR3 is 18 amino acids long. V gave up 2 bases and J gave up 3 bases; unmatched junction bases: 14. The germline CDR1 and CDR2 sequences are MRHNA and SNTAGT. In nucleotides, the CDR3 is TGTGCCAGCAGTGACACCATATGGACAGGGCCCCACCACACTGAAGCTTTCTTT. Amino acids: CASSDTIWTGPHHTEAFF.

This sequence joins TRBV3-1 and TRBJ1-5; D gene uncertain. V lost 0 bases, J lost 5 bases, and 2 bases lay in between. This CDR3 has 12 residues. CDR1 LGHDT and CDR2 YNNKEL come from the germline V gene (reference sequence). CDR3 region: CASSQDHQPQHF. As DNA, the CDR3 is TGTGCCAGCAGCCAAGACCATCAGCCCCAGCATTTT.